What follows are 11 T cell receptor beta chains derived from one specimen sequenced in a study of T cell responses to AZD1222 COVID-19 vaccine. Libraries were prepared by immunoSEQ multiplex PCR; TCRdb keeps only in-frame clonotypes and omits some of them. Of approximately 100,000 clones in the sample, roughly 90% are singletons; the top ten hold about 1.2%. The sample here was peripheral blood, taken on day 0 of AZD1222 vaccination. These receptors were collected from an adult in good health.

The rearrangement links TRBV5-8 to TRBJ1-6; TRBD1 aligns across 7 bases. CDR3 length: 13 amino acids. J gave up 10 bases and V 4 bases, and 5 bases lay outside the gene matches. The germline CDR1 and CDR2 sequences are SGHTS and YDEGEE. The CDR3 sequence: CASSDRVGSPLHF. CDR3 nucleotides: TGTGCCAGCAGCGACAGGGTTGGCTCACCCCTCCACTTT.

This chain links TRBV6-1 with TRBJ1-5; D is uncertain. The CDR3 length is 16 residues. From germline, CDR1 is MNHNS and CDR2 SASEGT. Between the trimmed V and J ends, which lost 1 base and 5 bases, there was a span of 15 bases. This CDR3 is CASSEGEGSGHQPQHF. The CDR3, as DNA: TGTGCCAGCAGTGAAGGCGAGGGATCCGGACATCAGCCCCAGCATTTT.

The rearrangement uses TRBV3-1 (or the pseudogene TRBV3-2) and TRBJ2-2; D is unresolved. Germline loops: CDR1 LGHDT, CDR2 YNNKEL (reference sequence). With 1 base removed from V and 7 bases from J, the gap between germline ends came to 10 bases. This CDR3 has 14 residues. The chain's CDR3 is CASSQAGWIGELFF. CDR3 in DNA: TGTGCCAGCAGCCAAGCCGGATGGATCGGGGAGCTGTTTTTT.

The V and J genes are TRBV5-1 and TRBJ1-1; a weak D match, TRBD1 (5 bases). Germline V gene sequence: CDR1 SGHRS, CDR2 YFSETQ. The CDR3 spans 14 residues. With 5 bases removed from V and 1 base from J, the gap between germline ends came to 12 bases. The CDR3 nucleotides are TGCGCCAGCAGGGGAGGGGAGAAGAACACTGAAGCTTTCTTT. Its translation is CASRGGEKNTEAFF. Variable domain in full (rest from reference TRBV5-1 and TRBJ1-1): KAGVTQTPRYLIKTRGQQVTLSCSPISGHRSVSWYQQTPGQGLQFLFEYFSETQRNKGNFPGRFSGRQFSNSRSEMNVSTLELGDSALYLCASRGGEKNTEAFFGQGTRLTVV.

CDR3 protein: CASSLATSYEQYF. DNA of the CDR3: TGTGCCAGCAGCTTAGCGACATCCTACGAGCAGTACTTC. This rearrangement joins TRBV7-2 to TRBJ2-7; D call uncertain. CDR3 length: 13 residues. Germline lookup yields CDR1 SGHTA and CDR2 FQGNSA. Deletions cut 0 bases from V and 1 base from J, with 4 bases between.

The CDR3, as DNA: TGTGCCAGCAGTCGGGGAAATGAGCAGTTCTTC. Translated, it gives CASSRGNEQFF. This chain joins TRBV6-5 and TRBJ2-1, with D maybe TRBD2 (5 bases). V lost 5 bases to trimming and J lost 7 bases, with 6 bases between them. Germline V gives CDR1 MNHEY, CDR2 SVGAGI. CDR3 length: 11 amino acids.

Turning to this clone: Other nucleotide sequences in the sample specify the same CDR3. The chain combines TRBV7-9 with TRBJ2-7; D is perhaps TRBD1 (6 bases). Germline-derived CDR1 and CDR2 are SEHNR and FQNEAQ (reference sequence). V was clipped by 5 bases and J by 4 bases, with 9 bases between them. This CDR3 region has 12 residues. The CDR3 DNA sequence: TGTGCCAGCAGCCCGACAGGATACGAGCAGTACTTC. Translated: CASSPTGYEQYF.

There are a few counts of this clone. The chain uses TRBV5-6 and TRBJ2-7; possibly TRBD1 or TRBD2 for D (5 bases each). This CDR3 has 14 residues. Deletions cut 4 bases from V and 6 bases from J, with 17 bases between. CDR1 is SGHDT, CDR2 YYEEEE, per germline. CDR3 sequence reads: CASSPGTALGEQYF. CDR3 DNA: TGTGCCAGCAGCCCCGGGACGGCCCTGGGCGAGCAGTACTTC.

This sequence joins TRBV23-1 and TRBJ1-2, with unresolved D. TRBV23-1 is identified as an open reading frame with a role that is uncertain. The CDR3 covers 16 residues. The ends were cut back, 0 bases at V and 4 bases at J, with 15 bases in the middle. In DNA form, the CDR3 reads TGCGCCAGCAGTCAATCGAGAGGGTCACTCATCTATGGCTACACCTTC. Translated: CASSQSRGSLIYGYTF.

This rearrangement joins TRBV27 to TRBJ2-7, with a weak D call TRBD2 (6 bases). CDR3 length: 14 amino acids. Trimming cost V 9 bases and J 0 bases, with 15 bases left between them. Germline values: CDR1 MNHEY, CDR2 SMNVEV (reference sequence). CDR3 amino acids: CASRRAGISYEQYF. The CDR3 DNA sequence: TGTGCCAGTCGGAGGGCTGGTATCTCCTACGAGCAGTACTTC.

This chain uses TRBV12-3 or TRBV12-4 with TRBJ1-2, with 7 positions matching TRBD1. This CDR3 is 13 amino acids long. J was trimmed by 6 bases and V by 6 bases; bases with no gene match: 7. CDR3 in DNA: TGTGCCAGCAGGACAGGGACTGGGCATGGCTACACCTTC. It codes for CASRTGTGHGYTF.